The 25 T cell receptor beta chains below were found in one sample sequenced in a study of neurological immune-mediated disorders. TCRdb analysed the 5' RACE reads with MiXCR anew, one entry per CDR3 protein. The sample contains around 27,000 distinct CDR3 sequences, over 12% of which appear only once. Sequencing was done on a sample of PBMCs. These receptors were taken from a man in his 70s in good health.

The table lists this clonotype with many counts. This chain joins TRBV7-2 and TRBJ1-5; no reliable D call. Germline V gene data show CDR1 as SGHTA and CDR2 as FQGNSA. This CDR3 contains 15 residues. V lost 5 bases, J lost 4 bases, and 15 bases lay in between. This chain's CDR3 is CASSRSTLGNQPQHF. The DNA for the CDR3 is TGTGCCAGCAGCCGCTCGACCCTTGGGAATCAGCCCCAGCATTTT.

This clonotype was detected many times. The rearrangement joins TRBV15 to TRBJ2-3; a possible D gene is TRBD2 (6 bases). The CDR3 contains 15 residues. Germline values: CDR1 LNHNV, CDR2 YYDKDF (reference sequence). V was pared by 0 bases and J by 0 bases, with 7 bases between. The CDR3 reads CATSRERGSTDTQYF. The CDR3 DNA is TGTGCCACCAGCAGAGAACGGGGGAGCACAGATACGCAGTATTTT. Full variable domain (rest looked up from reference TRBV15 and TRBJ2-3): DAMVIQNPRYQVTQFGKPVTLSCSQTLNHNVMYWYQQKSSQAPKLLFHYYDKDFNNEADTPDNFQSRRPNTSFCFLDIRSPGLGDTAMYLCATSRERGSTDTQYFGPGTRLTVL.

This clonotype was picked up many times. V and J are TRBV5-1 and TRBJ1-2, with D tentatively TRBD1 (6 bases). Germline CDR1 and CDR2: SGHRS and YFSETQ. The germline V and J ends were trimmed by 3 bases and 8 bases, with 14 bases remaining between them. This CDR3 contains 13 residues. The CDR3 spells CASSYERGYGYTF. The DNA for the CDR3 is TGCGCCAGCAGCTACGAGAGGGGGTACGGCTACACCTTC.

This clonotype was recorded many times. The J gene is TRBJ2-5, the V gene TRBV2; 10 bases map to TRBD1. Germline CDR1 and CDR2: SNHLY and FYNNEI. Losses at the gene ends were 5 bases for V and 5 bases for J; bases not matched to a gene: 5. There are 14 residues in the CDR3. The CDR3 loop reads CASSYDRGPETQYF. The CDR3 DNA sequence: TGTGCCAGCAGTTACGACAGGGGGCCGGAGACCCAGTACTTC.

The table lists this clonotype with many counts. V usage is TRBV20-1 and J usage is TRBJ2-7; the D call may be TRBD1 or TRBD2 (5 bases each). V lost 6 bases and J lost 5, with 17 bases in between. The CDR3 contains 13 residues. Germline V gene data show CDR1 as DFQATT and CDR2 as SNEGSKA (reference sequence). This CDR3 is CSARDGLVNEQYF. CDR3 sequence (DNA): TGCAGTGCAAGGGACGGTCTCGTAAACGAGCAGTACTTC.

The V and J genes are TRBV5-1 and TRBJ2-7; the match to TRBD1 covers 12 bases. This CDR3 region has 13 residues. V gave up 5 bases and J gave up 7 bases; unmatched junction bases: 4. Per germline, CDR1 SGHRS and CDR2 YFSETQ. CDR3 region: CASSTGQGAEQYF. The CDR3 bases are TGCGCCAGCAGTACGGGACAGGGGGCGGAGCAGTACTTC. Using reference TRBV5-1 and TRBJ2-7 for the parts outside the CDR3, the full variable domain is KAGVTQTPRYLIKTRGQQVTLSCSPISGHRSVSWYQQTPGQGLQFLFEYFSETQRNKGNFPGRFSGRQFSNSRSEMNVSTLELGDSALYLCASSTGQGAEQYFGPGTRLTVT.

This clonotype was picked up many times. This sequence joins TRBV2 and TRBJ2-1; 13 bases agree with TRBD2. The CDR3 is 17 residues long. V lost 7 bases to trimming and J lost 9 bases; unmatched junction nucleotides: 15. Germline CDR1 SNHLY, CDR2 FYNNEI. The chain's CDR3 is CASTNLGLAGRGGEQFF. CDR3 nucleotide sequence: TGTGCCAGCACTAACCTGGGACTAGCGGGGCGCGGGGGTGAGCAGTTCTTC.

This clonotype showed up many times. The chain is built from TRBV20-1 and TRBJ2-2, with D unresolved. The V gene lost 3 bases and the J gene lost 3 bases, with 8 bases spanning the gap. This CDR3 has 13 amino acids. Germline-derived CDR1 and CDR2 are DFQATT and SNEGSKA (reference sequence). In DNA, the CDR3 is TGCAGTGCTAGCCTCCTTGACACCGGGGAGCTGTTTTTT. Its protein product is CSASLLDTGELFF.

This clonotype was counted ten times or more. The chain has TRBV5-1 and TRBJ2-2; 10 bases line up with TRBD1. Germline V gene lookup returns CDR1 SGHRS and CDR2 YFSETQ. The trim removed 4 bases at V and 4 bases at J, leaving 7 bases unmatched. The CDR3 spans 16 residues. The DNA for the CDR3 is TGCGCCAGCAGCGAGATGACAGGGGGCATCACCGGGGAGCTGTTTTTT. Translating gives CASSEMTGGITGELFF. The variable domain in full, with the rest retrieved from reference TRBV5-1 and TRBJ2-2, is KAGVTQTPRYLIKTRGQQVTLSCSPISGHRSVSWYQQTPGQGLQFLFEYFSETQRNKGNFPGRFSGRQFSNSRSEMNVSTLELGDSALYLCASSEMTGGITGELFFGEGSRLTVL.

By share, this clonotype counts as medium-sized. The V and J genes are TRBV27 and TRBJ2-7, with D perhaps matching TRBD1 or TRBD2 (5 bases each). The CDR3 length is 17 residues. V dropped 1 base and J dropped 0 bases, with 16 bases sitting between them. CDR1 and CDR2 from the germline V gene are MNHEY and SMNVEV (reference sequence). CDR3 bases: TGTGCCAGCAGTTTATACCCCCCCCAGGGAGTCTCCTACGAGCAGTACTTC. The encoded protein is CASSLYPPQGVSYEQYF.

This clonotype appeared many times. The gene calls are TRBV7-8 and TRBJ1-2, with TRBD1 matching over 9 bases. The V gene end was trimmed by 5 bases and the J gene end by 5 bases; junction bases not matched to a gene: 9. CDR3 length equals 15 residues. From germline, CDR1 is SGHVS and CDR2 FQNEAQ. The CDR3 sequence: CASSGRDRERYGYTF. The CDR3 region has the DNA TGTGCCAGCAGCGGCCGGGACAGGGAACGTTATGGCTACACCTTC.

This clonotype was recorded at least ten times. V is TRBV3-1 and J is TRBJ1-1; D might be TRBD1 (6 bases). V lost 0 bases to trimming and J lost 0 bases, with 8 bases between them. This CDR3 spans 15 amino acids. Germline V gene lookup returns CDR1 LGHDT and CDR2 YNNKEL (reference sequence). The CDR3 DNA reads as TGTGCCAGCAGCCAAGATGCAGGGGTGAACACTGAAGCTTTCTTT. Encoded protein: CASSQDAGVNTEAFF.

This clonotype has at least ten counts. J is TRBJ2-1 and V is TRBV28; D not resolved. Germline V gene sequence: CDR1 MDHEN, CDR2 SYDVKM. V was trimmed by 1 base and J by 5 bases, leaving 18 bases between them. The CDR3 has 17 residues. In nucleotides, the CDR3 is TGTGCCAGCAGTTTATCCCCGATGTATAGGGTGAACAATGAGCAGTTCTTC. This encodes CASSLSPMYRVNNEQFF. Supplemented by reference TRBV28 and TRBJ2-1, the full variable domain reads DVKVTQSSRYLVKRTGEKVFLECVQDMDHENMFWYRQDPGLGLRLIYFSYDVKMKEKGDIPEGYSVSREKKERFSLILESASTNQTSMYLCASSLSPMYRVNNEQFFGPGTRLTVL.

The chain employs TRBV12-3 or TRBV12-4 and TRBJ1-4; TRBD1 matches at 7 bases. There are 14 residues in the CDR3. V lost 6 bases to trimming and J lost 7 bases; unmatched junction nucleotides: 8. DNA for the CDR3: TGTGCCAGCAGGGCCGGGACAGTGTCTGAAAAACTGTTTTTT. It encodes CASRAGTVSEKLFF.

This sequence joins TRBV15 and TRBJ2-7; either TRBD1 or TRBD2 may fit D (5 bases each). Trimming left V 6 bases short and J 10 bases short, with 22 bases between. CDR1 is LNHNV, CDR2 YYDKDF, per germline (reference sequence). The CDR3 runs to 14 residues. The CDR3 DNA reads as TGTGCCACCAGTAGTGTCCGGGAATCTGGGGACCAGTACTTC. Encoded protein: CATSSVRESGDQYF.

This clonotype occurred many times. The CDR3 protein is CASSTRQGSNTEAFF. The DNA for the CDR3 is TGTGCCAGCAGCACCCGACAGGGTTCGAACACTGAAGCTTTCTTT. The chain carries TRBV7-2 and TRBJ1-1; 7 bases are shared with TRBD1. CDR3 size: 15 residues. The V gene end was trimmed by 5 bases and the J gene end by 1 base; junction bases not matched to a gene: 7. Germline CDR1 and CDR2: SGHTA and FQGNSA.

This clonotype was counted many times. This chain links TRBV4-2 with TRBJ2-5; TRBD1 matches 7 bases. Per the germline V gene, CDR1 is LGHNA and CDR2 is YNFKEQ. V lost 4 bases and J lost 4; bases outside the gene matches: 15. The CDR3 is made up of 17 amino acids. The chain's CDR3 is CASSLSGQVSLGETQYF. CDR3 DNA: TGTGCCAGCAGCCTAAGCGGACAGGTTAGCTTAGGAGAGACCCAGTACTTC.

This clonotype was recorded at least ten times. This chain connects TRBV12-5 to TRBJ1-1; no firm D call. Between the trimmed V and J ends, which lost 2 bases and 4 bases, there was a span of 5 bases. CDR3 length: 12 amino acids. Germline V lookup: CDR1 LGHNT, CDR2 FRNRAP. CDR3 loop: CASGLRTTEAFF. The CDR3 DNA reads as TGTGCTAGTGGTTTGAGGACCACTGAAGCTTTCTTT.

Ten or more counts support this clonotype. The chain has TRBV27 and TRBJ2-3, with 9 positions matching TRBD2. Germline V lookup: CDR1 MNHEY, CDR2 SMNVEV (reference sequence). Unmatched junction bases numbered 16, after V lost 6 bases and J lost 6 bases. This CDR3 region has 17 residues. CDR3 loop: CASSRLDGAGGPDTQYF. CDR3 bases: TGTGCCAGCAGCCGTCTCGATGGGGCGGGGGGGCCGGATACGCAGTATTTT.

At least ten counts were recorded for this clonotype. The V call is TRBV12-3 or TRBV12-4, the J call TRBJ1-6; D call uncertain. Deletions cut 5 bases from V and 6 bases from J, with 11 bases between. The length of the CDR3 is 14 residues. This chain's CDR3 is CASSSRALNSPLHF. The CDR3 bases are TGTGCCAGCAGTAGCCGGGCCCTTAATTCACCCCTCCACTTT.

At least ten counts were recorded for this clonotype. The V gene is TRBV20-1, the J gene TRBJ1-6; no firm D call. The V gene lost 0 bases and the J gene lost 7 bases, with 16 bases spanning the gap. This CDR3 is 16 amino acids long. The V gene's germline CDR1 is DFQATT and CDR2 SNEGSKA (reference sequence). CDR3 bases: TGCAGTGCTAGAGATCAGAAGAGGGCAGAGAATTCACCCCTCCACTTT. This translates into CSARDQKRAENSPLHF.

This clonotype was observed many times. The genes are TRBV28 and TRBJ2-1; D is undetermined. CDR1 and CDR2 (germline): MDHEN, SYDVKM. Trimming left V 10 bases short and J 4 bases short, with 5 bases between. This CDR3 has 10 amino acids. DNA for the CDR3: TGTGCCACCCATTACAATGAGCAGTTCTTC. Its protein product is CATHYNEQFF.

Note on this clonotype: This clone may be a read error of a much larger clone one base away. The chain recombines TRBV5-1 with TRBJ2-7; D call uncertain. Germline CDR1 and CDR2: SGHRS and YFSETQ. The CDR3 has 13 residues. The CDR3 DNA reads TGCACCAGCAGCCCGGGTAGTACCGACGAGCAGTACTTC. This codes for CTSSPGSTDEQYF.

At least ten counts were recorded for this clonotype. This chain's CDR3 is CASSQANQGSYGDRNEQFF. The CDR3 DNA is TGTGCCAGCAGCCAAGCGAACCAGGGGTCATACGGGGATCGCAATGAGCAGTTCTTC. V usage is TRBV4-2 and J usage is TRBJ2-1, with D possibly matching TRBD1 (6 bases). With 1 base removed from V and 6 bases from J, the gap between germline ends came to 25 bases. The CDR3 runs to 19 residues. Germline V CDR1 and CDR2: LGHNA, YNFKEQ.

This clonotype was detected many times. The chain joins TRBV12-3 or TRBV12-4 to TRBJ1-2; 8 nucleotides align to TRBD1. The CDR3 spans 14 residues. With 7 bases clipped from V and 6 bases from J, the junction kept 10 bases outside the gene matches. As DNA, the CDR3 is TGTGCCAGCACTGTGACAGGGGCGTTTAATGGCTACACCTTC. This encodes CASTVTGAFNGYTF.